The TCR beta chain under discussion was sequenced for a study of blood T cells in healthy people across ages. Per germline, CDR1 MNHEY and CDR2 SVGAGI. This CDR3 is 13 amino acids long. The V and J ends lost 8 bases and 6 bases respectively, with 15 bases between them. The authors ran a second PCR of about 6 to 11 cycles using a sample-barcoded 5' primer and a J-beta primer mix. Each CDR3 protein is one row after TCRdb ran MiXCR on the 5' RACE reads. The repertoire holds roughly 1,800,000 distinct CDR3 sequences, with around 50% as singletons. Donors gave roughly 9.1 milliliters of peripheral blood apiece. Worth noting for this clonotype: The antigen remains unidentified.

Study results and caveats: PBMC samples, being unsorted, prevented any conclusive comparison of naive and antigen-experienced cells.

The sequenced sample was blood. This TCR derives from a woman in her 40s in good health. The chain has TRBV6-5 and TRBJ2-3; possibly TRBD1 for D (6 bases). The DNA for the CDR3 is TGTGCCAGCCAGCCGGCCAGGGGTGATACGCAGTATTTT. Protein sequence: CASQPARGDTQYF.